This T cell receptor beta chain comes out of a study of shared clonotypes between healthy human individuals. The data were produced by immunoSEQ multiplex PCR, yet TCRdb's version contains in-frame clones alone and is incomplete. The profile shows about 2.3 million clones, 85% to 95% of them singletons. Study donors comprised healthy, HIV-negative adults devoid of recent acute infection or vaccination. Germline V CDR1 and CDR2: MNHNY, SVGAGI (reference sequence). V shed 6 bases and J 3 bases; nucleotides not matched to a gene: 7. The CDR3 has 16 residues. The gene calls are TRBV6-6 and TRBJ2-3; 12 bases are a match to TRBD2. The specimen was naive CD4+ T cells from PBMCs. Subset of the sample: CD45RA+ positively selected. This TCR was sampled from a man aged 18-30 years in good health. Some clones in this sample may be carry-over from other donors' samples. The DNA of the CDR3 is TGTGCCAGCAGGGAGACTAGCGGGAGTTCGACAGATACGCAGTATTTT. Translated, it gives CASRETSGSSTDTQYF.